Below are 4 T cell receptor beta chains sequenced from a single sample in a study of shared clonotypes between healthy human individuals. CD45RO-negative cells were positively selected for CCR7, leaving out terminally differentiated effector memory CD45RA+ cells. Sequencing was performed with immunoSEQ multiplex PCR; in TCRdb, only in-frame clones are kept and a portion is missing. The table has roughly 2.1 million clones, about 92% seen once. Sequenced input: naive CD8+ T cells from PBMCs. Source of these receptors: a man aged 18 to 29 in good health. Some clones in this sample may be carry-over from other donors' samples.

The CDR3 is CASSVQEVPYEQYF. DNA of the CDR3: TGCGCCAGCAGTGTTCAGGAGGTACCCTACGAGCAGTACTTC. The rearrangement uses TRBV10-2 and TRBJ2-7; maybe TRBD2 (5 bases). The CDR3 covers 14 residues. The V gene lost 4 bases and the J gene lost 2 bases, with 12 bases spanning the gap. Looked up from germline, CDR1 is WSHSY and CDR2 is SAAADI.

This chain joins TRBV28 and TRBJ2-7; D is possibly TRBD2 (8 bases). CDR3 size: 14 residues. Trimming shortened V by 5 bases and J by 4 bases, and 15 bases separated the two germline ends. Germline V lookup: CDR1 MDHEN, CDR2 SYDVKM. CDR3 DNA sequence: TGTGCCAGCAGTCCGGGACAGCGGGGGTACGAGCAGTACTTC. Translating gives CASSPGQRGYEQYF.

J is TRBJ2-7 and V is TRBV9; perhaps D is TRBD1 or TRBD2 (5 bases each). The CDR3 contains 15 residues. The V end was cut by 3 bases, the J end by 0 bases, with 13 bases between. The germline V gene has CDR1 SGDLS and CDR2 YYNGEE. CDR3 region: CASSAGSGASYEQYF. The CDR3 bases are TGTGCCAGCAGCGCCGGTTCCGGGGCCTCCTACGAGCAGTACTTC. The full variable domain, rest sourced from reference TRBV9 and TRBJ2-7, is DSGVTQTPKHLITATGQRVTLRCSPRSGDLSVYWYQQSLDQGLQFLIQYYNGEERAKGNILERFSAQQFPDLHSELNLSSLELGDSALYFCASSAGSGASYEQYFGPGTRLTVT.

The CDR3 nucleotides are TGTGCCAGCAGGGACCGGGACACATTATACAATGAGCAGTTCTTC. Translating it yields CASRDRDTLYNEQFF. This chain joins TRBV27 and TRBJ2-1; TRBD1 might be the D (6 bases). This CDR3 is built from 15 residues. In germline, CDR1 is MNHEY, CDR2 SMNVEV (reference sequence). V dropped 6 bases and J dropped 4 bases, with 16 bases sitting between them.